The 18 T cell receptor beta chains reported below all come from one sample, sequenced in a study of beta chain features in type 1 diabetes. All of the isolated RNA was reverse transcribed, so expressed TCRB transcripts were sequenced. Sequencing used immunoSEQ multiplex PCR; TCRdb keeps in-frame clones, though not all of them. The repertoire includes hundreds of thousands of clones, about a sixth of them detected once, and about 0.025% sits in the top ten. Sequencing was done on a sample of naive CD4+ T cells from blood. These receptors were collected from a woman under 30 in good health.

The rearrangement links TRBV4-1 to TRBJ2-1; TRBD2 matches at 7 bases. V shed 3 bases and J 7 bases; nucleotides not matched to a gene: 3. This CDR3 region has 13 residues. CDR1 and CDR2 from the germline V gene are MGHRA and YSYEKL. The CDR3 nucleotides are TGCGCCAGCAGCCAGCTGGGGGGGAATGAGCAGTTCTTC. Its protein product is CASSQLGGNEQFF.

This chain joins TRBV2 and TRBJ2-5, with 11 positions matching TRBD2. J gave up 5 bases and V 4 bases, and 3 bases lay outside the gene matches. The CDR3 covers 14 residues. Looked up from germline, CDR1 is SNHLY and CDR2 is FYNNEI. CDR3 amino acids: CASSGIAGGETQYF. In DNA form, the CDR3 reads TGTGCCAGCAGTGGAATAGCGGGAGGGGAGACCCAGTACTTC.

This clone turned up a few times. The gene calls are TRBV2 and TRBJ1-5; 7 nucleotides match TRBD1. The CDR3 is 14 amino acids. Germline-derived CDR1 and CDR2 are SNHLY and FYNNEI. V trimming: 10 bases; J trimming: 4 bases; junction bases outside the gene matches: 10. The CDR3 protein is CATQETGLNQPQHF. For the CDR3, the DNA is TGTGCCACCCAAGAGACAGGGCTTAATCAGCCCCAGCATTTT. Full variable domain (outside the CDR3, taken from reference TRBV2 and TRBJ1-5): EPEVTQTPSHQVTQMGQEVILRCVPISNHLYFYWYRQILGQKVEFLVSFYNNEISEKSEIFDDQFSVERPDGSNFTLKIRSTKLEDSAMYFCATQETGLNQPQHFGDGTRLSIL.

Only a few counts were recorded for this clone. The rearrangement uses TRBV7-8 and TRBJ2-7; no definite D call. V lost 1 base, J lost 2 bases, and 12 bases lay in between. The germline CDR1 and CDR2 sequences are SGHVS and FQNEAQ. The CDR3 totals 15 residues. CDR3 nucleotides: TGTGCCAGCAGCTTAGTATTCGGGCACACCTACGAGCAGTACTTC. It translates to CASSLVFGHTYEQYF. The variable domain in full, with the rest retrieved from reference TRBV7-8 and TRBJ2-7, is GAGVSQSPRYKVAKRGQDVALRCDPISGHVSLFWYQQALGQGPEFLTYFQNEAQLDKSGLPSDRFFAERPEGSVSTLKIQRTQQEDSAVYLCASSLVFGHTYEQYFGPGTRLTVT.

The rearrangement uses TRBV9 and TRBJ2-1; D unresolved. Germline V gives CDR1 SGDLS, CDR2 YYNGEE. The CDR3 sequence is 18 residues long. With 0 bases removed from V and 5 bases from J, the gap between germline ends came to 21 bases. The DNA of the CDR3 is TGTGCCAGCAGCGTAGGTTCAGTGTCCGCAAATTCAGACAATGAGCAGTTCTTC. This encodes CASSVGSVSANSDNEQFF.

This chain uses TRBV28 with TRBJ2-7, with D perhaps matching TRBD1 (6 bases). CDR1 and CDR2 (germline): MDHEN, SYDVKM. The CDR3 is made up of 16 amino acids. Trimming took off 4 bases at V and 2 bases at J, with 18 bases between the two ends. The DNA of the CDR3 is TGTGCCAGCAGTTCCCAGGGACATCCTAGCCCCTACGAGCAGTACTTC. Translating gives CASSSQGHPSPYEQYF.

A single count supports this clone. The chain recombines TRBV5-1 with TRBJ2-5, with D perhaps matching TRBD1 (6 bases). V was cut by 0 bases and J by 4 bases, with 10 bases left in between. The germline V gene encodes CDR1 SGHRS and CDR2 YFSETQ. This CDR3 spans 14 amino acids. CDR3 bases: TGCGCCAGCAGCTTGGGGGTAGGGGGAGAGACCCAGTACTTC. Amino acids: CASSLGVGGETQYF.

This rearrangement joins TRBV6-5 to TRBJ1-1; D is undetermined. V lost 5 bases, J lost 4 bases, and 11 bases lay in between. Germline V CDR1 and CDR2: MNHEY, SVGAGI. This CDR3 is built from 13 residues. The CDR3 loop is CASSSSRGTEAFF. The CDR3 DNA is TGTGCCAGCAGTAGTTCCCGGGGCACTGAAGCTTTCTTT.

V is TRBV29-1 and J is TRBJ2-7, with TRBD2 matching over 11 bases. V shed 3 bases and J 4 bases; nucleotides not matched to a gene: 8. The germline gives CDR1 SQVTM, CDR2 ANQGSEA. CDR3 length equals 15 residues. CDR3 sequence reads: CSVDSGTSGAYEQYF. The CDR3 DNA sequence: TGCAGCGTTGACTCCGGGACTAGCGGAGCTTACGAGCAGTACTTC.

The V and J genes are TRBV9 and TRBJ2-1, with 14 nucleotides matching TRBD2. The J segment lost 6 bases and the V segment lost 2 bases, leaving 4 bases of the junction unmatched. This CDR3 has 16 residues. Per germline, CDR1 SGDLS and CDR2 YYNGEE. In DNA, the CDR3 is TGTGCCAGCAGCGTCAATGGACTAGCGGGAGGCAATGAGCAGTTCTTC. This encodes CASSVNGLAGGNEQFF.

In its sample, this clone was seen a few times. This rearrangement joins TRBV19 to TRBJ1-1; D remains ambiguous. The V gene's germline CDR1 is LNHDA and CDR2 SQIVND (reference sequence). The CDR3 is 14 residues long. Trimming pared 4 bases from V and 5 bases from J, leaving 14 bases between. CDR3 amino acids: CASSTMGGGTEAFF. The CDR3 region has the DNA TGTGCCAGTAGTACAATGGGTGGTGGTACTGAAGCTTTCTTT.

This clone showed up just a few times. This chain connects TRBV9 to TRBJ2-3, with D hard to call. This CDR3 has 16 residues. Germline CDR1 reads SGDLS; CDR2 reads YYNGEE. Trimming left V 0 bases short and J 2 bases short, with 13 bases between. The CDR3 spells CASSVAGADPTDTQYF. For the CDR3, the DNA is TGTGCCAGCAGCGTAGCTGGTGCGGACCCCACAGATACGCAGTATTTT.

This rearrangement joins TRBV6-6 to TRBJ1-5; D remains unclear. The CDR3 has 13 residues. Trimming took 5 bases from V and 7 from J, leaving 12 bases between them. Germline V gene data show CDR1 as MNHNY and CDR2 as SVGAGI (reference sequence). The CDR3 spells CASSLDHQQPQHF. In DNA, the CDR3 is TGTGCCAGCAGTCTTGACCATCAGCAGCCCCAGCATTTT.

The table lists this clone with a few counts. V gene TRBV6-5 combines with J gene TRBJ1-5; TRBD1 is a possible D gene (5 bases). Germline V gene sequence: CDR1 MNHEY, CDR2 SVGAGI. The CDR3 sequence is 13 residues long. V lost 5 bases and J 7 bases, leaving 12 bases between the germline ends. The CDR3: CASSGGGKQPQHF. CDR3 sequence (DNA): TGTGCCAGCAGTGGGGGGGGAAAACAGCCCCAGCATTTT.

This clone was recorded a few times. This chain joins TRBV11-2 and TRBJ2-1; 8 bases are shared with TRBD2. The V and J ends lost 5 bases and 3 bases, in that order; junction bases with no gene match: 9. CDR1 and CDR2 from the germline V gene are SGHAT and FQNNGV. The CDR3 covers 16 residues. The CDR3 nucleotides are TGTGCCAGCAGCCCAAGTAGCGGGATTGGCTACAATGAGCAGTTCTTC. Residues: CASSPSSGIGYNEQFF.

This clone was seen only a few times. The chain uses TRBV12-5 and TRBJ2-1, with D possibly TRBD2 on 5 matching bases. The CDR3 loop spans 15 amino acids. V lost 1 base and J 4 bases, leaving 11 bases between the germline ends. In germline, CDR1 is LGHNT, CDR2 FRNRAP. The CDR3 bases are TGTGCTAGTGGTTTGGGGGGAAGCGGATACAATGAGCAGTTCTTC. Protein sequence: CASGLGGSGYNEQFF.

A few counts support this clone. The CDR3 sequence is CASSLKVEEFF. The CDR3 nucleotides are TGTGCCAGCAGCTTGAAGGTGGAAGAGTTCTTC. The V call is TRBV7-9, the J call TRBJ2-1, with D uncertain. CDR3 length: 11 residues. Trimming stripped 3 bases from V and 14 bases from J, with 11 bases between. Looked up from germline, CDR1 is SEHNR and CDR2 is FQNEAQ (reference sequence).

This clone has just a few counts. V gene TRBV5-4 combines with J gene TRBJ1-5, with D possibly being TRBD1 (5 bases). CDR1 and CDR2 from the germline V gene are SGHNT and YYREEE (reference sequence). The ends were cut back, 1 base at V and 1 base at J, with 15 bases in the middle. CDR3 size: 17 residues. In DNA, the CDR3 is TGTGCCAGCAGCTTGTCTTACACAGGAAGAAGCAATCAGCCCCAGCATTTT. This sequence encodes CASSLSYTGRSNQPQHF.